The 14 T cell receptor beta chains below were found in one sample sequenced in a study of cytomegalovirus exposure and HLA in healthy donors. The PCR was carried out with 60 Vbeta primers and 13 Jbeta primers. Measured with immunoSEQ multiplex PCR; TCRdb has only the in-frame clones, and not every one. The sample includes 200,000 to 250,000 clones, 70% of them seen just once. Sequencing was carried out using PBMCs. The receptors here all came from a man in his forties in good health and CMV-seropositive.

V usage is TRBV6-5 and J usage is TRBJ2-7, with D tentatively TRBD1 (5 bases). V was cut by 1 base and J by 1 base, with 8 bases left in between. The CDR3 is 14 residues long. Germline lookup yields CDR1 MNHEY and CDR2 SVGAGI. The CDR3 region has the DNA TGTGCCAGCAGTTACTACCAGGGTTCCTACGAGCAGTACTTC. Translation: CASSYYQGSYEQYF.

This clone was observed once. CDR3 DNA: TGTGCCAGCAGCGGCGATGGGACAGGGGGCTTCGATACGCAGTATTTT. This codes for CASSGDGTGGFDTQYF. This sequence joins TRBV9 and TRBJ2-3; 12 bases fit TRBD1. Per the germline V gene, CDR1 is SGDLS and CDR2 is YYNGEE. V lost 3 bases and J lost 6; bases outside the gene matches: 8. This CDR3 has 16 residues.

About this clone itself: The junction departs from germline at one end; a sequencing error may be responsible. The rearrangement links TRBV15 to TRBJ2-7; 9 bases align to TRBD1. The CDR3 is made up of 15 amino acids. Per germline, CDR1 LNHNV and CDR2 YYDKDF (reference sequence). The CDR3 here is CATSRGTGGSNEQYF. The DNA of the CDR3 is TGTGCCACCAGCAGAGGAACAGGGGGCTCCAACGAGCAGTACTTC.

V is TRBV6-5 and J is TRBJ1-2; D may be TRBD1 (6 bases). Trimming stripped 6 bases from V and 8 bases from J, with 22 bases between. The germline CDR1 and CDR2 sequences are MNHEY and SVGAGI. The CDR3 is made up of 15 amino acids. CDR3 region: CASRSTDSPVGGYTF. Here the CDR3 DNA reads TGTGCCAGCAGATCGACGGACAGCCCAGTTGGGGGCTACACCTTC.

The chain couples TRBV19 to TRBJ1-2; TRBD1 aligns across 9 bases. Trimming removed 3 bases from V and 8 bases from J; junction bases left unmatched: 10. Germline V gene sequence: CDR1 LNHDA, CDR2 SQIVND (reference sequence). This CDR3 is 15 amino acids long. CDR3 nucleotides: TGTGCCAGTAGTATCCGGCCCCGGACAGGGGAGGGCTACACCTTC. Amino acid sequence: CASSIRPRTGEGYTF. The full variable domain, in which reference TRBV19 and TRBJ1-2 provide the parts outside the CDR3, is DGGITQSPKYLFRKEGQNVTLSCEQNLNHDAMYWYRQDPGQGLRLIYYSQIVNDFQKGDIAEGYSVSREKKESFPLTVTSAQKNPTAFYLCASSIRPRTGEGYTFGSGTRLTVV.

This clone has only a few counts. Other DNA sequences in this specimen translate into the identical CDR3. This sequence joins TRBV28 and TRBJ2-3, with unresolved D. The germline V and J ends were trimmed by 6 bases and 1 base, with 5 bases remaining between them. CDR1 is MDHEN and CDR2 is SYDVKM in the germline V gene. The length of the CDR3 is 12 residues. This CDR3 is CASSSGTDTQYF. Written as DNA, the CDR3 is TGTGCCAGCAGCTCCGGCACAGATACGCAGTATTTT.

This clone was observed a handful of times. The chain links TRBV7-2 to TRBJ1-6; D perhaps matches TRBD1 (5 bases). The CDR3 consists of 15 residues. Germline values: CDR1 SGHTA, CDR2 FQGNSA. V was pared by 0 bases and J by 3 bases, with 6 bases between. CDR3 sequence: CASSLAGHYNSPLHF. The CDR3 DNA is TGTGCCAGCAGCTTAGCCGGACACTATAATTCACCCCTCCACTTT.

This clone was counted only a few times. CDR3: CASSQVPLAGRTVSSYNEQFF. The DNA for the CDR3 is TGCGCCAGCAGCCAAGTCCCACTAGCGGGGCGGACGGTTAGCTCCTACAATGAGCAGTTCTTC. The chain is built from TRBV4-3 and TRBJ2-1; 10 positions agree with TRBD2. Germline CDR1 and CDR2: LGHNA and YSLEER. V shed 1 base and J 0 bases; nucleotides not matched to a gene: 15. The CDR3 totals 21 residues.

The J gene is TRBJ1-4, the V gene TRBV6-1; possible D gene TRBD1, 6 bases. The CDR3 contains 15 residues. Germline V gives CDR1 MNHNS, CDR2 SASEGT. Trimming shortened V by 5 bases and J by 0 bases, and 10 bases separated the two germline ends. The CDR3 spells CASSSDRATNEKLFF. In DNA, the CDR3 is TGTGCCAGCAGTTCGGACAGAGCAACTAATGAAAAACTGTTTTTT.

This chain links TRBV25-1 with TRBJ2-7; 14 bases line up with TRBD2. This CDR3 spans 16 amino acids. In germline, CDR1 is MGHDK, CDR2 SYGVNS. V dropped 4 bases and J dropped 6; count of bases not matched to a gene: 8. In nucleotides, the CDR3 is TGTGCCAGCAGTGGGGTTGCGGGGACTAGCGGGAGCGAGCAGTACTTC. Protein: CASSGVAGTSGSEQYF.

The chain joins TRBV4-2 to TRBJ2-7; weak D call: TRBD2 (6 bases). Germline assignment: CDR1 LGHNA and CDR2 YNFKEQ. The CDR3 extends over 16 amino acids. V gave up 1 base and J gave up 4 bases, with 17 bases separating them. CDR3 region: CASSQGVGQGGYEQYF. CDR3 sequence (DNA): TGTGCCAGCAGCCAAGGGGTCGGCCAGGGAGGATACGAGCAGTACTTC.

The gene calls are TRBV29-1 and TRBJ1-2, with a tentative D call TRBD1 (5 bases). The CDR3 contains 16 residues. CDR1 is SQVTM, CDR2 ANQGSEA, per germline. Between the trimmed V and J ends, which lost 4 bases and 4 bases, there was a span of 22 bases. For the CDR3, the DNA is TGCAGCGTTGGATCGGGGGTGGGGCAGGGTGGCTATGGCTACACCTTC. Protein product: CSVGSGVGQGGYGYTF. Combining the CDR3 with reference TRBV29-1 and TRBJ1-2 gives the whole variable domain SAVISQKPSRDICQRGTSLTIQCQVDSQVTMMFWYRQQPGQSLTLIATANQGSEATYESGFVIDKFPISRPNLTFSTLTVSNMSPEDSSIYLCSVGSGVGQGGYGYTFGSGTRLTVV.

The chain links TRBV19 to TRBJ1-1; 10 positions agree with TRBD1. The CDR3 consists of 16 residues. With V trimmed by 5 bases and J by 4 bases, 10 bases remained unmatched. CDR1 and CDR2 from the germline V gene are LNHDA and SQIVND (reference sequence). CDR3 region: CASSRTGGPQSTEAFF. DNA for the CDR3: TGTGCCAGTAGTCGGACAGGGGGGCCCCAAAGCACTGAAGCTTTCTTT.

The V call is TRBV10-3, the J call TRBJ1-1, with 10 bases that match TRBD1. The ends lost 8 bases at V and 1 base at J; junction bases unmatched: 4. Germline CDR1 and CDR2: ENHRY and SYGVKD. The CDR3 extends over 14 amino acids. The CDR3 DNA reads TGTGCCATCGGGGACAGGGGATCGAACACTGAAGCTTTCTTT. Its protein product is CAIGDRGSNTEAFF.